This T cell receptor beta chain was recorded in a study of blood T cell repertoires in COVID-19. About the study: COVID-19 samples from acute and convalescent phases originated in the United States, Italy and Spain. In each case, the material was cDNA or gDNA derived from T cells, B-cell-depleted T cells, or PBMCs.

Per the original methods: Estimated nucleated cell counts came from reference gene primer amplification. The assay was immunoSEQ multiplex PCR, and TCRdb's table has in-frame clones only and misses some. The V and J calls and the clone size are those of that table, but D and trimming were determined from the DNA. The sample has 80,000 or so clones, approximately 78% seen once. The V end was cut by 5 bases, the J end by 3 bases, with 10 bases between. There are 14 residues in the CDR3. Germline CDR1 SGHTA, CDR2 FQGTGA. This sequence was found in a woman aged 70-85 years with acute or convalescent COVID-19. V and J are TRBV7-3 and TRBJ2-2; D is unclear. The specimen sequenced was peripheral blood. CDR3 region: CASSPSRDTGELFF. CDR3 DNA: TGTGCCAGCAGCCCCTCTCGGGACACCGGGGAGCTGTTTTTT.